These T cell receptor beta chains were read from a single sample in a study of blood T cells in healthy people across ages. Via MiXCR, TCRdb re-called the 5' RACE reads, giving one row per CDR3 protein. In the table there are some 880,000 distinct CDR3 sequences, approximately 35% of which are singletons. Input material: blood. The receptors come from a man aged 18 to 30 in good health. CDR3s include the opening cysteine and the closing phenylalanine or tryptophan. D genes are given only for firm matches. Clone size is shown for a subset of rows, as once, few, many or a class of expanded clone.

clone_size	v_call	d_call	cdr3_length	j_call	cdr3_nt	cdr3_aa
few	TRBV29-1	.	12	TRBJ2-5	TGCAGCGTTCAGGCTGCGTGGGAGACCCAGTACTTC	CSVQAAWETQYF
few	TRBV7-3	.	13	TRBJ2-3	TGTGCCAGCAGCCAAGAAATCACAGATACGCAGTATTTT	CASSQEITDTQYF
few	TRBV7-2	.	13	TRBJ1-1	TGTGCCAGCAGCCCGCACAAGAACACTGAAGCTTTCTTT	CASSPHKNTEAFF
few	TRBV12-3/TRBV12-4	TRBD2	18	TRBJ2-3	TGTGCCAGCAGAAAACTAGCGGGGTTGGGAGTAGGCACAGATACGCAGTATTTT	CASRKLAGLGVGTDTQYF
.	TRBV19	.	11	TRBJ2-7	TGTGCCAGTACAGGGGAGTACGAGCAGTACTTC	CASTGEYEQYF
.	TRBV10-3	.	15	TRBJ1-6	TGTGCCATCAGTGATGCCGACAGAGGGAATTCACCCCTCCACTTT	CAISDADRGNSPLHF
.	TRBV5-1	TRBD1	14	TRBJ2-5	TGCGCCAGCAGCTTGGGAGGACAGGGGGTTGAGCAGTACTTC	CASSLGGQGVEQYF
.	TRBV4-3	.	17	TRBJ1-6	TGCGCCAGCAGCCAAGGCCCCCGGGGGGCCGATAATTCACCCCTCCACTTT	CASSQGPRGADNSPLHF
few	TRBV18	.	15	TRBJ2-1	TGTGCCAGCTCACTTGGACGAGGCTACTACAATGAGCAGTTCTTC	CASSLGRGYYNEQFF
few	TRBV5-1	TRBD1	15	TRBJ1-2	TGCGCCAGCAGCTTGACAGGGGGGGACCCCTATGGCTACACCTTC	CASSLTGGDPYGYTF
few	TRBV10-3	.	12	TRBJ1-2	TGTGCCATCAGTGAATCGTTCTATGGCTACACCTTC	CAISESFYGYTF
few	TRBV5-1	TRBD1	14	TRBJ1-1	TGCGCCAGCAGCGACGGGACAGGGAACACTGAAGCTTTCTTT	CASSDGTGNTEAFF
few	TRBV4-1	.	14	TRBJ1-5	TGCGCCAGCAGCCGGGGCGAGGGCAATCAGCCCCAGCATTTT	CASSRGEGNQPQHF
few	TRBV12-3/TRBV12-4	.	15	TRBJ1-5	TGTGCCAGCAGTTTAGGCACTCTAGGCAATCAGCCCCAGCATTTT	CASSLGTLGNQPQHF
.	TRBV18	.	13	TRBJ1-2	TGTGCCAGCTCACTGGGGAATGACAGGTTCTACACCTTC	CASSLGNDRFYTF
many	TRBV20-1	.	13	TRBJ1-2	TGCAGTGCTAGAGGGTCTGCGAACTATGGCTACACCTTC	CSARGSANYGYTF
.	TRBV7-2	.	16	TRBJ1-6	TGTGCCAGCAGCTCCCGGACTGCGTTTCTTAATTCACCCCTCCACTTT	CASSSRTAFLNSPLHF
few	TRBV2	.	12	TRBJ1-1	TGTGCCACCCGGACGGACAACACTGAAGCTTTCTTT	CATRTDNTEAFF
.	TRBV29-1	TRBD2	14	TRBJ2-3	TGCAGCGTTCCCGGACTAGGGATTCATGATACGCAGTATTTT	CSVPGLGIHDTQYF
.	TRBV6-5	.	15	TRBJ2-3	TGTGCCAGCAGTTACTCACCAGCTGGCACAGATACGCAGTATTTT	CASSYSPAGTDTQYF
few	TRBV4-3	.	14	TRBJ1-2	TGCGCCAGCAGCCAATCTTTTTTGTTCTATGGCTACACCTTC	CASSQSFLFYGYTF
.	TRBV20-1	TRBD2	16	TRBJ2-7	TGCAGTGCTAGTTTTAGCGGGGGGAGCTCCTACAATGAGCAGTACTTC	CSASFSGGSSYNEQYF
.	TRBV12-3/TRBV12-4	.	15	TRBJ1-1	TGTGCCAGCAACCCGGCGGGCTCCCTAGTCACTGAAGCTTTCTTT	CASNPAGSLVTEAFF
.	TRBV4-1	.	15	TRBJ1-5	TGCGCCAGCAGCCCCCGGGCGGGCCTGAATCAGCCCCAGCATTTT	CASSPRAGLNQPQHF
few	TRBV27	TRBD1	13	TRBJ1-1	TGTGCCAGCAGTTTTCGACAGGGCCATGAAGCTTTCTTT	CASSFRQGHEAFF
few	TRBV20-1	TRBD1	16	TRBJ2-5	TGCAGTGCTAGAGATTCATCCCGTCCAGGGGGAGAGACCCAGTACTTC	CSARDSSRPGGETQYF
.	TRBV12-3/TRBV12-4	.	14	TRBJ2-5	TGTGCCAGCAGTTCGGGACGGCGGGCAGAGACCCAGTACTTC	CASSSGRRAETQYF
.	TRBV7-2	.	17	TRBJ2-5	TGTGCCAGCAGCCGAATAGGGTCGCCGCGTCGGCAAGAGACCCAGTACTTC	CASSRIGSPRRQETQYF
.	TRBV7-9	.	15	TRBJ1-6	TGTGCCAGCAGCCCGAGGGACGACTATAATTCACCCCTCCACTTT	CASSPRDDYNSPLHF
once	TRBV6-5	TRBD2	13	TRBJ2-4	TGTGCCAGCATGCCCTTTGGGGGAGGGGCCCAGTACTTC	CASMPFGGGAQYF
many	TRBV4-1	.	16	TRBJ2-5	TGCGCCAGCAGCCAAGTTTCCGGAGTGAATCAAGAGACCCAGTACTTC	CASSQVSGVNQETQYF
.	TRBV3-1	.	16	TRBJ2-7	TGTGCCAGCAGCCAAGATACCGGGATTGGGGGCTACGAGCAGTACTTC	CASSQDTGIGGYEQYF
.	TRBV25-1	TRBD1	15	TRBJ2-6	TGTGCCAGCAGTGAAAGGACAGGGACGGAACGCGTCCTGACTTTC	CASSERTGTERVLTF
few	TRBV9	TRBD1	14	TRBJ2-1	TGTGCCAGCAGCACCCCGGGACAGGGGAGTGAGCAGTTCTTC	CASSTPGQGSEQFF
.	TRBV10-3	TRBD1	17	TRBJ1-1	TGTGCCATCAGTGAAAGGCCCGGGACAGGGGAGAACACTGAAGCTTTCTTT	CAISERPGTGENTEAFF
few	TRBV6-4	.	14	TRBJ2-3	TGTGCCACCAGGACTTCCACTAACACAGATACGCAGTATTTT	CATRTSTNTDTQYF
many	TRBV12-3/TRBV12-4	.	15	TRBJ1-2	TGTGCCAGCAGCCCTAGGGCAGCAGCTAACTATGGCTACACCTTC	CASSPRAAANYGYTF